The source of this TCR beta chain is a study of T-cell memory formation after mild COVID-19. Study findings and constraints: Confirmation was lacking for SARS-CoV-2 specificity of second-wave clones that peaked on day 37. Clones shrinking from day 15 to 85 showed even CD4/CD8 mixes; later expanders tilted CD4+. A subset of responding clones appeared in pre-infection memory, suggesting cross-reactive memory joined.

CDR1 MNHEY and CDR2 SVGAGI come from the germline V gene. Unmatched junction bases numbered 18, after V lost 6 bases and J lost 6 bases. The CDR3 runs to 18 residues. Employing constant-segment primers, 5'RACE generated TCR alpha and TCR beta cDNA libraries bearing sample barcodes and UMIs. In TCRdb, the 5' RACE reads were re-called with MiXCR into one record per CDR3 protein. The sample has approximately 300,000 distinct CDR3 sequences, roughly 8% seen once; the top ten hold roughly 22%. Points on this clonotype: Its matching antigen is unknown.

The TCR comes from a man aged 18 to 30 who had mild COVID-19 (a few samples of this study predate the infection). Cell type and time point are not known. The chain links TRBV6-5 to TRBJ1-5; 9 bases align to TRBD1. The sample taken for sequencing was PBMCs or a T cell subset sorted from them (not recorded which). The CDR3 spells CASSRGTGFGISSQPQHF. CDR3 bases: TGTGCCAGCAGCCGAGGGACAGGGTTTGGTATCTCCAGTCAGCCCCAGCATTTT.